Following are 17 T cell receptor beta chains from one sample sequenced in a study of tumor-infiltrating lymphocytes in oesophageal squamous cell carcinoma. Using its own MiXCR run on the PCR reads, TCRdb lists one record per CDR3 protein. The sample carries 21,000 or so distinct CDR3 sequences, under 40% recorded once. Sequences were obtained from esophageal tumor tissue. These TCRs come from a male donor with esophageal squamous cell carcinoma.

This clonotype was recorded many times. This may arise from a read error, as a much more abundant clone is one base away. The chain uses TRBV7-8 and TRBJ2-7, with TRBD2 identical over 10 bases. This CDR3 is built from 16 residues. Germline CDR1 and CDR2: SGHVS and FQNEAQ. Trimming removed 2 bases from V and 7 bases from J; junction bases left unmatched: 11. The CDR3 sequence: CASSLRASGGYNEQYF. The CDR3 DNA sequence: TGTGCCAGCAGCTTAAGGGCTAGCGGGGGATACAATGAGCAGTACTTC.

The CDR3 here is CASSISTGLGYTF. The CDR3 region has the DNA TGTGCCAGCAGTATCTCGACAGGGCTTGGCTACACCTTC. The V call is TRBV28, the J call TRBJ1-2; 7 nucleotides agree with TRBD1. The CDR3 spans 13 residues. After removal of 5 bases from V and 7 bases from J, the junction contained 7 bases not matched to a gene. Germline values: CDR1 MDHEN, CDR2 SYDVKM.

This chain connects TRBV7-2 to TRBJ2-7; D possibly uses TRBD1 or TRBD2 (5 bases each). V gave up 5 bases and J gave up 4 bases, with 15 bases separating them. CDR3 length: 14 amino acids. Looked up from germline, CDR1 is SGHTA and CDR2 is FQGNSA. The CDR3 DNA follows: TGTGCCAGCAGCGTGTGGGGGAGCGTATACGAGCAGTACTTC. This codes for CASSVWGSVYEQYF.

The chain joins TRBV7-6 to TRBJ1-3; no clear D gene. This CDR3 comprises 17 residues. V lost 0 bases, J lost 4 bases, and 16 bases lay in between. Germline V gives CDR1 SGHVS, CDR2 FNYEAQ. This CDR3 reads CASSLALGTAQGNTIYF. CDR3 coding DNA: TGTGCCAGCAGCTTAGCGCTCGGTACAGCTCAAGGAAACACCATATATTTT.

The V call is TRBV7-6, the J call TRBJ2-1; D gene unclear. The V gene lost 0 bases and the J gene lost 7 bases, with 7 bases spanning the gap. Germline CDR1 and CDR2: SGHVS and FNYEAQ. The CDR3 has 13 residues. CDR3 nucleotide sequence: TGTGCCAGCAGCTTAGCCGACGGGAATGAGCAGTTCTTC. Translated, it gives CASSLADGNEQFF.

The genes are TRBV12-3 or TRBV12-4 and TRBJ1-1, with D hard to call. This CDR3 has 13 residues. Trimming pared 6 bases from V and 2 bases from J, leaving 10 bases between. CDR3 amino acids: CASRQDQNTEAFF. The CDR3 DNA reads as TGTGCCAGCAGGCAGGACCAAAACACTGAAGCTTTCTTT.

V gene TRBV19 combines with J gene TRBJ2-7; maybe TRBD2 (6 bases). Germline values: CDR1 LNHDA, CDR2 SQIVND (reference sequence). The V and J ends lost 7 bases and 7 bases respectively, with 20 bases between them. This CDR3 is built from 14 residues. CDR3 in amino acids: CASKTGGAYNEQYF. The CDR3 DNA is TGTGCCAGTAAAACTGGCGGGGCCTACAATGAGCAGTACTTC. Supplemented by reference TRBV19 and TRBJ2-7, the full variable domain reads DGGITQSPKYLFRKEGQNVTLSCEQNLNHDAMYWYRQDPGQGLRLIYYSQIVNDFQKGDIAEGYSVSREKKESFPLTVTSAQKNPTAFYLCASKTGGAYNEQYFGPGTRLTVT.

This clonotype appeared a few times. The rearrangement uses TRBV7-2 and TRBJ2-1, with D perhaps TRBD2 (6 bases). The length of the CDR3 is 16 residues. Trimming left V 0 bases short and J 0 bases short, with 9 bases between. Germline V gene sequence: CDR1 SGHTA, CDR2 FQGNSA. DNA of the CDR3: TGTGCCAGCAGCTTAGCGCTAGCGCCCTCCTACAATGAGCAGTTCTTC. It encodes CASSLALAPSYNEQFF.

The sample holds many counts of this clonotype. J is TRBJ2-7 and V is TRBV6-1, with D tentatively TRBD1 (6 bases). Trimming stripped 1 base from V and 0 bases from J, with 10 bases between. The V gene's germline CDR1 is MNHNS and CDR2 SASEGT. The CDR3 contains 15 residues. CDR3 sequence: CASSEEGTSSYEQYF. The DNA for the CDR3 is TGTGCCAGCAGTGAAGAAGGGACAAGCTCCTACGAGCAGTACTTC.

The chain carries TRBV12-3 or TRBV12-4 and TRBJ2-6; 8 nucleotides line up with TRBD1. The J call may be wrong; the DNA end is better matched by TRBJ2-1. The CDR3 sequence is 16 residues long. The CDR3 loop reads CASSTPLSGGSYEQFF. CDR3 DNA sequence: TGTGCCAGCAGCACCCCGCTTTCAGGGGGCAGCTATGAGCAGTTCTTC.

The gene calls are TRBV7-3 and TRBJ2-7; no reliable D call. The CDR3 length is 12 residues. V gave up 4 bases and J gave up 4 bases, with 8 bases separating them. Germline V gene data show CDR1 as SGHTA and CDR2 as FQGTGA. The CDR3, as DNA: TGTGCCAGCAGCTCTAACGAGTACGAGCAGTACTTC. It codes for CASSSNEYEQYF. The entire variable domain, with the rest obtained from reference TRBV7-3 and TRBJ2-7, is as follows: GAGVSQTPSNKVTEKGKYVELRCDPISGHTALYWYRQSLGQGPEFLIYFQGTGAADDSGLPNDRFFAVRPEGSVSTLKIQRTERGDSAVYLCASSSNEYEQYFGPGTRLTVT.

V usage is TRBV7-3 and J usage is TRBJ2-3; D might be TRBD2 (7 bases). The J call may be faulty, since TRBJ2-5 better matches the DNA end. The germline V gene encodes CDR1 SGHTA and CDR2 FQGTGA. The CDR3 is 14 amino acids. CDR3 sequence: CASSLNGGQETQYF. The CDR3 DNA reads TGTGCCAGCAGCTTAAACGGGGGGCAGGAGACCCAGTACTTC.

At least ten counts were recorded for this clonotype. J is TRBJ1-3 and V is TRBV7-6; D gene uncertain. Germline V gene lookup returns CDR1 SGHVS and CDR2 FNYEAQ. This CDR3 is 14 amino acids long. Trimming pared 1 base from V and 9 bases from J, leaving 13 bases between. The CDR3 loop reads CASSLGAGVGTIYF. The CDR3 DNA follows: TGTGCCAGCAGCTTAGGTGCCGGGGTGGGCACCATATATTTT.

The gene calls are TRBV7-6 and TRBJ2-5, with D unclear. Germline V gene sequence: CDR1 SGHVS, CDR2 FNYEAQ. Trimming pared 5 bases from V and 11 bases from J, leaving 15 bases between. This CDR3 is built from 12 residues. This CDR3 is CASSRYQDTQYF. The CDR3 DNA reads TGTGCCAGCAGCAGATACCAAGATACGCAGTACTTC. The variable domain in full, completed from reference TRBV7-6 and TRBJ2-5, reads GAGVSQSPRYKVTKRGQDVALRCDPISGHVSLYWYRQALGQGPEFLTYFNYEAQQDKSGLPNDRFSAERPEGSISTLTIQRTEQRDSAMYRCASSRYQDTQYFGPGTRLLVL.

This clonotype was seen more than once but under ten times. Since no conserved phenylalanine or tryptophan closes the CDR3, a read error is the likely cause. The limits of the CDR3 on the DNA are not certain, so only TCRdb's listed CDR3 is given. This sequence joins TRBV7-9 and TRBJ2-5; TRBD1 was called by the table and not checked on the DNA. The CDR3 numbers 18 amino acids, ends counted. CDR1 is SEHNR, CDR2 FQNEAQ, per germline (reference sequence). CDR3: CASSLSGTGGAYGYTFGS.

J is TRBJ2-7 and V is TRBV7-2; tentative D call: TRBD1 (6 bases). Germline assignment: CDR1 SGHTA and CDR2 FQGNSA. V was clipped by 6 bases and J by 10 bases, with 16 bases between them. The CDR3 has 12 amino acids. The CDR3 region is CASSPDAGAQYF. CDR3 nucleotides: TGTGCCAGCAGTCCAGACGCAGGGGCCCAGTACTTC.

The chain uses TRBV6-6 and TRBJ1-1, with 8 bases lining up with TRBD1. The junction had 19 bases not matched to a gene; V was cut back by 5 bases and J by 2 bases. The CDR3 sequence is 19 residues long. From germline, CDR1 is MNHNY and CDR2 SVGAGI (reference sequence). The CDR3 bases are TGTGCCAGCAGTGAGACCTCCCTCGACAGGGGTTATTTCAACACTGAAGCTTTCTTT. It translates to CASSETSLDRGYFNTEAFF.